The sequence of this TCR beta chain was determined in a study of regulatory T cells in long-lasting Graves disease. Study-level results: It was in persistent disease that TRBV28, TRBJ1-2 and TRBJ2-5 were favored. What was studied was peripheral blood only, and not thyroid tissue.

This clonotype has ten or more counts. The antigen is unknown. Time point meaning: newly diagnosed GD, antithyroid drugs for less than 3 months. There was RNA extracted from PBMCs, and the TCR library was made from it. The germline V gene encodes CDR1 MNHEY and CDR2 SVGAGI. V gave up 0 bases and J gave up 7 bases; unmatched junction bases: 4. This CDR3 has 16 residues. The TCR beta library used iRepertoire HTBI primers with Arm-PCR amplification of CDR3. TCRdb ran MiXCR on the multiplex PCR reads and lists one entry per CDR3 protein. The sample includes about 520,000 distinct CDR3 sequences, around 13% of them seen just once. The sample was also reused in another study, on T cells in Graves' hyperthyroidism and ophthalmopathy. That study reports: With the HTBI primer set, the TCR CDR3 went through a first round of RT-PCR. Most thyroid clonotypes with frequency above 0.001 were detected in blood.

The source is a woman aged 25 to 45 with Graves disease. The material sequenced was peripheral blood mononuclear cells (PBMCs), taken at new diagnosis, from a patient treated with antithyroid drugs. The genes are TRBV6-5 and TRBJ1-6; 9 bases are a match to TRBD1. CDR3 loop: CASSYSGQGENSPLHF. The CDR3 nucleotides read TGTGCCAGCAGTTACTCGGGACAGGGTGAAAATTCACCCCTCCACTTT.